This TCR beta chain was documented in a study of TIL therapy for anti-PD-1-resistant metastatic lung cancer. This was the immunoSEQ v3 assay. Assay: immunoSEQ multiplex PCR; the TCRdb copy retains only in-frame clones and omits some. The sample lists around 55,000 clones, 81% seen once, with roughly 3% in the top ten. This clone has a handful of counts. What it recognizes is unknown. The CDR3 runs 15 residues. Germline CDR1 SEHNR, CDR2 FQNEAQ (reference sequence). V was clipped by 5 bases and J by 0 bases, with 11 bases between them. Study observations and caveats: Patients were highly selected, enriched for treatment-naive, never-smoker and oncogene-addicted cases.

The time point: pre-treatment sample, taken before nivolumab and TIL therapy. The sequenced sample was blood, obtained at baseline. V usage is TRBV7-9 and J usage is TRBJ1-5; D remains ambiguous. The TCR comes from a person aged 25 to 80 with non-small cell lung cancer. The CDR3 reads CASSQDGHSNQPQHF. The CDR3 nucleotides are TGTGCCAGCAGCCAGGACGGTCATAGCAATCAGCCCCAGCATTTT.